The 2 T cell receptor beta chains reported below all come from one sample, sequenced in a study of T cell responses to AZD1222 COVID-19 vaccine. Libraries were prepared by immunoSEQ multiplex PCR; TCRdb keeps only in-frame clonotypes and omits some of them. The sample comprises some 130,000 clones, about 90% of which are singletons, and 1.5% to 2% rests with the top ten. The sample consisted of peripheral blood, taken on day 0 of AZD1222 vaccination. Every receptor here comes from an adult in good health.

The CDR3 sequence: CASTTSGQGGAFF. DNA for the CDR3: TGTGCCAGCACGACAAGCGGACAGGGAGGAGCTTTCTTT. The gene calls are TRBV28 and TRBJ1-1; 8 positions agree with TRBD1. V was clipped by 7 bases and J by 10 bases; unmatched bases: 11. The CDR3 loop spans 13 amino acids. Germline lookup yields CDR1 MDHEN and CDR2 SYDVKM. The full variable domain, in which reference TRBV28 and TRBJ1-1 provide the parts outside the CDR3, is DVKVTQSSRYLVKRTGEKVFLECVQDMDHENMFWYRQDPGLGLRLIYFSYDVKMKEKGDIPEGYSVSREKKERFSLILESASTNQTSMYLCASTTSGQGGAFFGQGTRLTVV.

The chain combines TRBV2 with TRBJ2-2; 9 bases fit TRBD1. Germline assignment: CDR1 SNHLY and CDR2 FYNNEI. This CDR3 has 14 amino acids. J lost 7 bases, V lost 5 bases, and 5 bases had no gene match. The CDR3 reads CASSRQGVGGELFF. The CDR3 DNA follows: TGTGCCAGCAGTCGACAGGGGGTTGGCGGGGAGCTGTTTTTT.